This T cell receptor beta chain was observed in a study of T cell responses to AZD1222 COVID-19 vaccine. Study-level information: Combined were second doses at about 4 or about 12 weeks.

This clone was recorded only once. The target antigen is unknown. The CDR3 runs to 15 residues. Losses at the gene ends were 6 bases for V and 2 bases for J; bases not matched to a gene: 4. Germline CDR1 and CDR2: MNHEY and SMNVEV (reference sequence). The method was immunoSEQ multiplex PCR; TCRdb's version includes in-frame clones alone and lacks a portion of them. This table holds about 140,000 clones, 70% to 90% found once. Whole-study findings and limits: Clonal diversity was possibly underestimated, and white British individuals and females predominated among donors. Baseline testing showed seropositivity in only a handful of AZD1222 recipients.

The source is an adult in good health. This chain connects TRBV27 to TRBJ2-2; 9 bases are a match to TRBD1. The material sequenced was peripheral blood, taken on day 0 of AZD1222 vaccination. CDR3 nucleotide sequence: TGTGCCAGCAGATTTACAGGGGGCAACACCGGGGAGCTGTTTTTT. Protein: CASRFTGGNTGELFF.